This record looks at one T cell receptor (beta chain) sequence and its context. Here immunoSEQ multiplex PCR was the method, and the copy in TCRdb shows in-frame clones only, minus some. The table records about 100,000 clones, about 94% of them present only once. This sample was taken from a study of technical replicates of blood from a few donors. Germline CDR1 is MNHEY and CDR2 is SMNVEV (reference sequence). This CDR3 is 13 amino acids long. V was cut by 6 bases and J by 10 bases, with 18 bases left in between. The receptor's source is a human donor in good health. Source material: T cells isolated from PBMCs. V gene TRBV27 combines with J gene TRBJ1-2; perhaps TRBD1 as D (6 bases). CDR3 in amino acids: CASSRDMLVPYTF. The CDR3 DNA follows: TGTGCCAGCAGCCGGGACATGCTGGTACCCTACACCTTC.